Shown below are 15 T cell receptor beta chains from a single sample sequenced in a study of STAT3 mutations in large granular lymphocyte leukemia. Libraries were prepared by immunoSEQ multiplex PCR; TCRdb keeps only in-frame clonotypes and omits some of them. The sample gives about 620 clones, 45% to 55% of which show up once; 99% is in the top ten. Study-wide results and caveats: At least one immunodominant TCR beta clonotype appeared in every T-cell large granular lymphocyte leukemia patient.

No antigens are known for them. The sample was peripheral blood mononuclear cells. Receptors were obtained from a woman between 45 and 65 years old with T-cell large granular lymphocyte leukemia. Some clones in this sample may be carry-over from other donors' samples.

This clone was counted between two and nine times. This rearrangement joins TRBV7-2 to TRBJ2-1; D may be TRBD2 (5 bases). V lost 5 bases and J 4 bases, leaving 15 bases between the germline ends. CDR3 length: 15 amino acids. From germline, CDR1 is SGHTA and CDR2 FQGNSA. The CDR3: CASSPGVATYNEQFF. DNA for the CDR3: TGTGCCAGCAGCCCCGGGGTAGCCACATACAATGAGCAGTTCTTC.

The chain has TRBV5-1 and TRBJ2-7; 8 bases map to TRBD1. The CDR3 has 14 amino acids. From germline, CDR1 is SGHRS and CDR2 YFSETQ. J lost 7 bases, V lost 4 bases, and 10 bases had no gene match. CDR3 sequence (DNA): TGCGCCAGCAGCCTAAGGACAGGGCAGGAGGAGCAGTACTTC. Protein product: CASSLRTGQEEQYF.

This clone was observed at least ten times. The chain uses TRBV9 and TRBJ2-1, with 8 bases fitting TRBD2. The CDR3 is 15 amino acids. Per the germline V gene, CDR1 is SGDLS and CDR2 is YYNGEE. V was pared by 3 bases and J by 12 bases, with 14 bases of the junction left unmatched. CDR3 DNA sequence: TGTGCCAGCAGCGACCTAGCGGGTATGCTCGGTCGGCAGTTCTTC. Translation: CASSDLAGMLGRQFF.

The chain joins TRBV18 to TRBJ2-7, with D uncertain. This CDR3 contains 11 residues. The V and J ends lost 2 bases and 4 bases respectively, with 3 bases between them. The germline V gene encodes CDR1 KGHSH and CDR2 LQKENI. The CDR3 DNA is TGTGCCAGCTCACCAGGTTACGAGCAGTACTTC. Protein sequence: CASSPGYEQYF.

The chain is built from TRBV2 and TRBJ2-1, with 13 bases aligning to TRBD2. Germline V gives CDR1 SNHLY, CDR2 FYNNEI. The CDR3 contains 19 residues. The J segment lost 4 bases and the V segment lost 5 bases, leaving 14 bases of the junction unmatched. In DNA form, the CDR3 reads TGTGCCAGCAGTACCGGGACTAGCGGGACCCCCCACCTTTACAATGAGCAGTTCTTC. It translates to CASSTGTSGTPHLYNEQFF.

The J gene is TRBJ2-1, the V gene TRBV7-9; no clear D. The CDR3 contains 13 residues. V was pared by 1 base and J by 9 bases, with 10 bases between. In germline, CDR1 is SEHNR, CDR2 FQNEAQ (reference sequence). The CDR3 loop reads CASSLGGLSEQFF. The CDR3 DNA is TGTGCCAGCAGCTTAGGGGGTCTAAGTGAGCAGTTCTTC.

This chain joins TRBV5-1 and TRBJ1-2; D is uncertain. Germline V gives CDR1 SGHRS, CDR2 YFSETQ. V lost 4 bases, J lost 2 bases, and 15 bases lay in between. This CDR3 is 15 amino acids long. The CDR3 protein is CASSLLQASNYGYTF. CDR3 DNA: TGCGCCAGCAGCCTCCTCCAGGCGTCCAACTATGGCTACACCTTC.

This sequence joins TRBV18 and TRBJ2-1, with TRBD1 matching 8 bases. Germline loops: CDR1 KGHSH, CDR2 LQKENI. CDR3 size: 17 residues. V lost 5 bases to trimming and J lost 0 bases; unmatched junction nucleotides: 9. The CDR3 region is CASSSDRGLSSYNEQFF. The DNA for the CDR3 is TGTGCCAGCTCAAGCGACAGGGGTCTCAGCTCCTACAATGAGCAGTTCTTC.

The rearrangement uses TRBV5-1 and TRBJ1-2, with 11 nucleotides matching TRBD1. The CDR3 has 16 amino acids. From germline, CDR1 is SGHRS and CDR2 YFSETQ. V lost 4 bases and J lost 0; bases outside the gene matches: 5. In DNA, the CDR3 is TGCGCCAGCAGCCCTGGGACAGGGGGGCCTAACTATGGCTACACCTTC. Its translation: CASSPGTGGPNYGYTF.

This clone came up a few times. This sequence joins TRBV27 and TRBJ2-1; 11 nucleotides agree with TRBD2. The V segment lost 3 bases and the J segment 5 bases; nucleotides outside the gene matches: 6. Per the germline V gene, CDR1 is MNHEY and CDR2 is SMNVEV (reference sequence). CDR3 length equals 16 residues. Here the CDR3 reads CASSFLPTSGDNEQFF. The CDR3, as DNA: TGTGCCAGCAGTTTCCTCCCGACTAGCGGGGACAATGAGCAGTTCTTC.

V is TRBV18 and J is TRBJ1-2; 8 nucleotides line up with TRBD1. The CDR3 loop spans 13 amino acids. Trimming removed 3 bases from V and 3 bases from J; junction bases left unmatched: 0. Germline loops: CDR1 KGHSH, CDR2 LQKENI. CDR3 in amino acids: CASSPGQDYGYTF. In DNA form, the CDR3 reads TGTGCCAGCTCACCGGGACAGGACTATGGCTACACCTTC.

The chain recombines TRBV7-9 with TRBJ1-2, with 7 nucleotides matching TRBD1. This CDR3 is 14 amino acids long. Germline V gene sequence: CDR1 SEHNR, CDR2 FQNEAQ (reference sequence). With 7 bases clipped from V and 1 base from J, the junction kept 6 bases outside the gene matches. CDR3 nucleotide sequence: TGTGCCAGCATCCGGACAGGTCTTAACTATGGCTACACCTTC. Amino acids: CASIRTGLNYGYTF. Supplemented by reference TRBV7-9 and TRBJ1-2, the full variable domain reads DTGVSQNPRHKITKRGQNVTFRCDPISEHNRLYWYRQTLGQGPEFLTYFQNEAQLEKSRLLSDRFSAERPKGSFSTLEIQRTEQGDSAMYLCASIRTGLNYGYTFGSGTRLTVV.

The chain combines TRBV30 with TRBJ2-7, with 7 nucleotides matching TRBD1. Per the germline V gene, CDR1 is GTSNPN and CDR2 is SVGIG (reference sequence). CDR3 length equals 15 residues. Germline trimming cut 0 bases from V and 2 bases from J; bases unmatched to any gene: 7. The CDR3 region has the DNA TGTGCCTGGAGTGTATGGGGACAGATGACCTACGAGCAGTACTTC. Its protein is CAWSVWGQMTYEQYF. The full variable domain, in which reference TRBV30 and TRBJ2-7 provide the parts outside the CDR3, is SQTIHQWPATLVQPVGSPLSLECTVEGTSNPNLYWYRQAAGRGLQLLFYSVGIGQISSEVPQNLSASRPQDRQFILSSKKLLLSDSGFYLCAWSVWGQMTYEQYFGPGTRLTVT.

This clone showed up just a few times. V and J are TRBV5-6 and TRBJ2-7; 9 bases map to TRBD1. The ends lost 7 bases at V and 7 bases at J; junction bases unmatched: 9. CDR1 SGHDT and CDR2 YYEEEE come from the germline V gene. This CDR3 region has 13 residues. CDR3 in amino acids: CASFRTGVGEQYF. The CDR3 bases are TGTGCCAGCTTTCGGACAGGGGTCGGGGAGCAGTACTTC.

The V and J genes are TRBV18 and TRBJ1-1, with D uncertain. Looked up from germline, CDR1 is KGHSH and CDR2 is LQKENI. Trimming took off 2 bases at V and 4 bases at J, with 5 bases between the two ends. This CDR3 region has 12 residues. The CDR3 nucleotides read TGTGCCAGCTCACCATTTGCCACTGAAGCTTTCTTT. It encodes CASSPFATEAFF.